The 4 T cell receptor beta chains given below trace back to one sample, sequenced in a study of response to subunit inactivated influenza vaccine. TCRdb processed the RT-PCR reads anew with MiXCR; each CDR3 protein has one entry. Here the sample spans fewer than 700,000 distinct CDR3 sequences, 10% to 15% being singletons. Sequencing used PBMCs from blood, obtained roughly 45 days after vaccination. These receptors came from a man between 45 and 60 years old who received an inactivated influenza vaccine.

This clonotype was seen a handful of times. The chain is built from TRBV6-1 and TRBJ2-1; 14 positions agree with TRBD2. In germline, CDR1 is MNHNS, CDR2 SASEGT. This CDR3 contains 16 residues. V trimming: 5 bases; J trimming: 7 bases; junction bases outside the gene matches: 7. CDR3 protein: CASSTRLAGGLNEQFF. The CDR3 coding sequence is TGTGCCAGCAGTACCAGACTAGCGGGAGGGCTTAATGAGCAGTTCTTC.

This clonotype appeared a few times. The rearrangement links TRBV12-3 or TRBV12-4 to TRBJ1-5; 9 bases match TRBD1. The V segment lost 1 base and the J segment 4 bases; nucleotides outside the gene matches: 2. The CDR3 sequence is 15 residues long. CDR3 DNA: TGTGCCAGCAGTTTAGGGGACAGGGTTAATCAGCCCCAGCATTTT. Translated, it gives CASSLGDRVNQPQHF.

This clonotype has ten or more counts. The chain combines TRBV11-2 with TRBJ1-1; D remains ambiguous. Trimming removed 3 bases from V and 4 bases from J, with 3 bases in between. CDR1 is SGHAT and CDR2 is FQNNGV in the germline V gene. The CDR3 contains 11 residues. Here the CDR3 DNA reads TGTGCCAGCAGCTTTAGCACTGAAGCTTTCTTT. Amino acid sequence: CASSFSTEAFF.

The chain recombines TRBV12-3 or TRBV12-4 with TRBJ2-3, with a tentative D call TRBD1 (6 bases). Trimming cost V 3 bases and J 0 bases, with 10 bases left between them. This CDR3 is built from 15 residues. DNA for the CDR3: TGTGCCAGCAGTTTTATTACAGGGAGCACAGATACGCAGTATTTT. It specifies CASSFITGSTDTQYF.